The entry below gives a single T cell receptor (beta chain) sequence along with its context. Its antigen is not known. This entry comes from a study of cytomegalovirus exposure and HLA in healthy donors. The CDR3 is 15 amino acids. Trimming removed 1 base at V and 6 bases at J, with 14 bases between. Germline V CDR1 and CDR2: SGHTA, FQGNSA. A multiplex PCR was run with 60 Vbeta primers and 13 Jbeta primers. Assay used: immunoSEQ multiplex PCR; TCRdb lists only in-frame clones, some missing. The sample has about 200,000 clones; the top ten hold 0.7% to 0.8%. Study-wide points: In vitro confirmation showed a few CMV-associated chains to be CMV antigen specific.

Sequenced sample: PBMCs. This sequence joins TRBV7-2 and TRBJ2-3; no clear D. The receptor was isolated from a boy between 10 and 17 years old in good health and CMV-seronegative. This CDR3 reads CASSLESLRLDTQYF. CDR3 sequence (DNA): TGTGCCAGCAGCTTAGAGTCTTTGCGGCTTGATACGCAGTATTTT.